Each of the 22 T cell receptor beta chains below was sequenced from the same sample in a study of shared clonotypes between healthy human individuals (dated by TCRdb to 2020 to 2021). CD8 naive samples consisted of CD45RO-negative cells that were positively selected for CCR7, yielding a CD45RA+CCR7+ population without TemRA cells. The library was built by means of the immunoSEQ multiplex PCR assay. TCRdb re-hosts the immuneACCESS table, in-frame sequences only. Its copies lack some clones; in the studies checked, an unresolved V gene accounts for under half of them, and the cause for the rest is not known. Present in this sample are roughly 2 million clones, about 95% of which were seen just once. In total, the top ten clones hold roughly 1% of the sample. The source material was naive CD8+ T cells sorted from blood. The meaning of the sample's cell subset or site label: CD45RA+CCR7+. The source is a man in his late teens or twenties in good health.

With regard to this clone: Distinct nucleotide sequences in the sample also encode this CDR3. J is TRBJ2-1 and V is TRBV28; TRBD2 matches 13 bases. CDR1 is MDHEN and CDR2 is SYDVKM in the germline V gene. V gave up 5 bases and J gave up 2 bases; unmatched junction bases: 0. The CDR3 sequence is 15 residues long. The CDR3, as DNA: TGTGCCAGCAGTACTAGCGGGGGGGCCTACAATGAGCAGTTCTTC. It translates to CASSTSGGAYNEQFF.

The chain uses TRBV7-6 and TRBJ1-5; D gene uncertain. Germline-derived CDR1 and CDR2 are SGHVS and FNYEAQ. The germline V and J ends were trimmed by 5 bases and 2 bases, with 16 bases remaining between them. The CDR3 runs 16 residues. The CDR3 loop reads CASSPNVGVGNQPQHF. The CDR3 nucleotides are TGTGCCAGCAGCCCTAACGTTGGGGTTGGCAATCAGCCCCAGCATTTT.

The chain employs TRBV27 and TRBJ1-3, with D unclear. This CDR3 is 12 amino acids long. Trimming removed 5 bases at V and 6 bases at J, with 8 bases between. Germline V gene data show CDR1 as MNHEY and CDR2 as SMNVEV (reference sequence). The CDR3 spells CASSPSPNTIYF. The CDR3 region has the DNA TGTGCCAGCAGTCCCAGTCCAAACACCATATATTTT.

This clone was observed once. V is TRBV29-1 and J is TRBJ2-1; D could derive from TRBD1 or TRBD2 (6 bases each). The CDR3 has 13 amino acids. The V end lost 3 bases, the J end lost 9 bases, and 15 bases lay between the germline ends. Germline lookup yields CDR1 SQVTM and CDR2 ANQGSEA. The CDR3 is CSVDRAGGSEQFF. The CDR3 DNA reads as TGCAGCGTTGATAGGGCCGGGGGCAGTGAGCAGTTCTTC.

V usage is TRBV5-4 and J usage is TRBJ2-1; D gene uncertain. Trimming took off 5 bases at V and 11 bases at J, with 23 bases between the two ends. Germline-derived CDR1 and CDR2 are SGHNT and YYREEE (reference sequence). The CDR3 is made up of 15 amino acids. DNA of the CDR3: TGTGCCAGCAGGACTGACGGATCTCCTACAATGAAGCAGTTCTTC. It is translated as CASRTDGSPTMKQFF.

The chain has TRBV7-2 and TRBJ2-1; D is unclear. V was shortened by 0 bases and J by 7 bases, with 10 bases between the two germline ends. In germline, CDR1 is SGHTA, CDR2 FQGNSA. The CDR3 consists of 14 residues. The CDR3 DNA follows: TGTGCCAGCAGCTTAGCGCTAAAGCCAAATGAGCAGTTCTTC. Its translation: CASSLALKPNEQFF.

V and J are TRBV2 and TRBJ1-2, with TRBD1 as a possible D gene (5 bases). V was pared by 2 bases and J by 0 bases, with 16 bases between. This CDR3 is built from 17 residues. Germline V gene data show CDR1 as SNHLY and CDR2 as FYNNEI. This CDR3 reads CASSESGGALANYGYTF. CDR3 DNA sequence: TGTGCCAGCAGTGAATCTGGAGGGGCCTTAGCTAACTATGGCTACACCTTC.

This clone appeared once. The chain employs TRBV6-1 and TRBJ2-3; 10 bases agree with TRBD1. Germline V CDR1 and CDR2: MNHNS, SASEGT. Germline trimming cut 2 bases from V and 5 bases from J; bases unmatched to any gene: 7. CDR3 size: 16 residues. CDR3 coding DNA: TGTGCCAGCAGTGAAAAAGGGGACAGGGGTTTAGATACGCAGTATTTT. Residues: CASSEKGDRGLDTQYF.

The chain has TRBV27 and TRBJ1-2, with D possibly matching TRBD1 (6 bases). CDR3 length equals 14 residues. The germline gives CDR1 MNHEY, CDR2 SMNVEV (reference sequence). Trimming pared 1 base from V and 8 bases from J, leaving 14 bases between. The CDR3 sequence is CASSLFLGGGGYTF. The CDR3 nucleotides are TGTGCCAGCAGTTTATTCCTGGGAGGGGGAGGCTACACCTTC.

The CDR3 nucleotides read TGTGCCAGCAGCTCCTACCGGGACAACTCCTACGAGCAGTACTTC. This gives the protein CASSSYRDNSYEQYF. This sequence joins TRBV7-9 and TRBJ2-7, with a tentative D call TRBD1 (6 bases). This CDR3 has 15 amino acids. V gave up 4 bases and J gave up 0 bases, with 13 bases separating them. Germline V lookup: CDR1 SEHNR, CDR2 FQNEAQ (reference sequence).

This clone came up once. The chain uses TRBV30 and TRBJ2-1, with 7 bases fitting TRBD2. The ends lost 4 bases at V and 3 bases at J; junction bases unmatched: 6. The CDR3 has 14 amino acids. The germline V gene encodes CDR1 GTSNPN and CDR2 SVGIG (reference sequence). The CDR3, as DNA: TGTGCCTGGACATGGACGGGAGGCTACAATGAGCAGTTCTTC. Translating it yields CAWTWTGGYNEQFF.

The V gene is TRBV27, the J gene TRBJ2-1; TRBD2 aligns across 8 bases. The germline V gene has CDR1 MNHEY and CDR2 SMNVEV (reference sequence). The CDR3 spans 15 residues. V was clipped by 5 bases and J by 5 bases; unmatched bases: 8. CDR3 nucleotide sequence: TGTGCCAGCAGTCCCGGGGGGGCACCAGACAATGAGCAGTTCTTC. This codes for CASSPGGAPDNEQFF.

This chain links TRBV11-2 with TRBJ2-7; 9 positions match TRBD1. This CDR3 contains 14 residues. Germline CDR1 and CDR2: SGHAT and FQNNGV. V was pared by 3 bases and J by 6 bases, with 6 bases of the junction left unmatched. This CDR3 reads CASSFAGTGLEQYF. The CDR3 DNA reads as TGTGCCAGCAGCTTCGCCGGGACAGGGCTCGAGCAGTACTTC. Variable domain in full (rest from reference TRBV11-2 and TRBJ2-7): EAGVAQSPRYKIIEKRQSVAFWCNPISGHATLYWYQQILGQGPKLLIQFQNNGVVDDSQLPKDRFSAERLKGVDSTLKIQPAKLEDSAVYLCASSFAGTGLEQYFGPGTRLTVT.

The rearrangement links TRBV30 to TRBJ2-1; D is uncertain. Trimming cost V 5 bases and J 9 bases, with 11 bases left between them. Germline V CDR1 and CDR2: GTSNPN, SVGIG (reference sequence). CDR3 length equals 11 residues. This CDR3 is CAWAEWGEQFF. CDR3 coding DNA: TGTGCCTGGGCCGAATGGGGTGAGCAGTTCTTC.

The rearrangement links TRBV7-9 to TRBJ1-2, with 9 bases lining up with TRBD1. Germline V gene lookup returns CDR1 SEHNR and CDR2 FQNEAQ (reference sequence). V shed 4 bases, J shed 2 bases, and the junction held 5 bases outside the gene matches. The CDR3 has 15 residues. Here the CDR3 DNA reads TGTGCCAGCAGCTCCGGGACAGGGTTCAACTATGGCTACACCTTC. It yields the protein CASSSGTGFNYGYTF.

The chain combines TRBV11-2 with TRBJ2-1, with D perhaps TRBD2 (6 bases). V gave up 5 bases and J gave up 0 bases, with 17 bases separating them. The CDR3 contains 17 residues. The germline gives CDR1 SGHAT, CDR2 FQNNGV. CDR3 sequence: CASSLGMGGRSYNEQFF. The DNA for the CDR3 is TGTGCCAGCAGCCTAGGTATGGGGGGACGCTCCTACAATGAGCAGTTCTTC. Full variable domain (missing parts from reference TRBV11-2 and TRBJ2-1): EAGVAQSPRYKIIEKRQSVAFWCNPISGHATLYWYQQILGQGPKLLIQFQNNGVVDDSQLPKDRFSAERLKGVDSTLKIQPAKLEDSAVYLCASSLGMGGRSYNEQFFGPGTRLTVL.

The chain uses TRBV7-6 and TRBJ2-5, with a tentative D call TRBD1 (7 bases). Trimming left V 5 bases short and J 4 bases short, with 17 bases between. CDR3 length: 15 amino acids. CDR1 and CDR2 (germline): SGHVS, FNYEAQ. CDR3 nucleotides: TGTGCCAGCAGCCACGTCGGGCAGGGGGGAGAGACCCAGTACTTC. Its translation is CASSHVGQGGETQYF.

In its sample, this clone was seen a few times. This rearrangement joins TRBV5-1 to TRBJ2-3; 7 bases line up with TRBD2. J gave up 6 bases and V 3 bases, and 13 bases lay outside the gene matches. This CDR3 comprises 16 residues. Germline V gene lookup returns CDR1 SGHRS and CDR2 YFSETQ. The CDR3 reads CASSSYDYSGTDTQYF. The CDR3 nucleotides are TGCGCCAGCAGCTCGTACGACTACAGCGGGACTGATACGCAGTATTTT.

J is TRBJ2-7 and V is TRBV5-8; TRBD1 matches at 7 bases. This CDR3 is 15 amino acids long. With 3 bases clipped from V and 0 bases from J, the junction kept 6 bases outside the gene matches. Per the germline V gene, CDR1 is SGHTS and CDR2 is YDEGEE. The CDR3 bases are TGTGCCAGCAGCTCCCCGGGACAGACCTCCTACGAGCAGTACTTC. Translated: CASSSPGQTSYEQYF. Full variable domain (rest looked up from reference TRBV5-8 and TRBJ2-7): EAGVTQSPTHLIKTRGQQATLRCSPISGHTSVYWYQQALGLGLQFLLWYDEGEERNRGNFPPRFSGRQFPNYSSELNVNALELEDSALYLCASSSPGQTSYEQYFGPGTRLTVT.

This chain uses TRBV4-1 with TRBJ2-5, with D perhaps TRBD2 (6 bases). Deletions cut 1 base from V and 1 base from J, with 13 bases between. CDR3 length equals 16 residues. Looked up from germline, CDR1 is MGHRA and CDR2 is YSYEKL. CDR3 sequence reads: CASSQVLRGSQETQYF. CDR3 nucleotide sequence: TGCGCCAGCAGCCAAGTTCTTCGGGGGAGCCAAGAGACCCAGTACTTC.

The CDR3 here is CASSPFWTGQETQYF. The CDR3 DNA follows: TGTGCCAGCAGCCCTTTTTGGACAGGGCAAGAGACCCAGTACTTC. The rearrangement joins TRBV5-8 to TRBJ2-5; 8 bases match TRBD1. V dropped 4 bases and J dropped 2; count of bases not matched to a gene: 7. CDR3 length: 15 amino acids. The germline CDR1 and CDR2 sequences are SGHTS and YDEGEE.

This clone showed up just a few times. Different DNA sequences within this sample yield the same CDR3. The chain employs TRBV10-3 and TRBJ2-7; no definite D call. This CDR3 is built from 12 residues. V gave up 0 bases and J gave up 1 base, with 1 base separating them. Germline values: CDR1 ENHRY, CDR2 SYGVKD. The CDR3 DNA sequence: TGTGCCATCAGTGAGTCTTCCTACGAGCAGTACTTC. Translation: CAISESSYEQYF.